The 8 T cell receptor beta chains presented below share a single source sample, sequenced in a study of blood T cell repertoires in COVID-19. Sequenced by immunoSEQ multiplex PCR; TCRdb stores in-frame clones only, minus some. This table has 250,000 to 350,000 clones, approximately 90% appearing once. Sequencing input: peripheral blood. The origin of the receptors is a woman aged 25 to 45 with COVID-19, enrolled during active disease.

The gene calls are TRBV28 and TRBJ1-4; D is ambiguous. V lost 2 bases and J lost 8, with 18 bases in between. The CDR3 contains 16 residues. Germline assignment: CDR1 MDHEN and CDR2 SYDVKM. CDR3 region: CASSLDVPEEYEKLFF. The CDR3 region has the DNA TGTGCCAGCAGTTTAGATGTCCCGGAGGAGTACGAAAAACTGTTTTTT.

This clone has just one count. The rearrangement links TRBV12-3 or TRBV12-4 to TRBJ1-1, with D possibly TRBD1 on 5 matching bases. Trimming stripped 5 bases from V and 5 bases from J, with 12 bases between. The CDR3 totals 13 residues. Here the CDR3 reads CASSRQLWTEAFF. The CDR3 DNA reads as TGTGCCAGCAGTCGACAGTTATGGACTGAAGCTTTCTTT.

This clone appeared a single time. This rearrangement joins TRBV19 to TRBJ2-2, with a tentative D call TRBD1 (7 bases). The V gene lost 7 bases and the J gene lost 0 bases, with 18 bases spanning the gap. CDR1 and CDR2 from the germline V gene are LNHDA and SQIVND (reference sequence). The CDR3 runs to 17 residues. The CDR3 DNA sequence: TGTGCCAGTACCGAAATGGGCGGGACAGCGAACACCGGGGAGCTGTTTTTT. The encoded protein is CASTEMGGTANTGELFF. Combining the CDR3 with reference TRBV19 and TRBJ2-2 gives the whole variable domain DGGITQSPKYLFRKEGQNVTLSCEQNLNHDAMYWYRQDPGQGLRLIYYSQIVNDFQKGDIAEGYSVSREKKESFPLTVTSAQKNPTAFYLCASTEMGGTANTGELFFGEGSRLTVL.

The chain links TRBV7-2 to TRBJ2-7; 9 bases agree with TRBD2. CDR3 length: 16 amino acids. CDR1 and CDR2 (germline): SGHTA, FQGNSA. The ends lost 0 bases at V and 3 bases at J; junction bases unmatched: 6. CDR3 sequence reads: CASSLAGATSGYEQYF. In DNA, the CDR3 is TGTGCCAGCAGCTTAGCGGGGGCGACTAGCGGCTACGAGCAGTACTTC.

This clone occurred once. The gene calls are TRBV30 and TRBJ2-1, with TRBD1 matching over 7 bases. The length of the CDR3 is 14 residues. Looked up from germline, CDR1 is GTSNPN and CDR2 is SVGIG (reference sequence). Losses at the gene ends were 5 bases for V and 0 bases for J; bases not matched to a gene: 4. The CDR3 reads CAWGDSLSYNEQFF. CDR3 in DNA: TGTGCCTGGGGGGACAGCCTCTCCTACAATGAGCAGTTCTTC.

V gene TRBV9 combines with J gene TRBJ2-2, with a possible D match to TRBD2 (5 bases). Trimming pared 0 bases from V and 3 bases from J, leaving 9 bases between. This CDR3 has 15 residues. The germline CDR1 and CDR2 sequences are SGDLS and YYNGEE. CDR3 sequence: CASSVEGAYTGELFF. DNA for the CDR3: TGTGCCAGCAGCGTAGAGGGAGCCTACACCGGGGAGCTGTTTTTT.

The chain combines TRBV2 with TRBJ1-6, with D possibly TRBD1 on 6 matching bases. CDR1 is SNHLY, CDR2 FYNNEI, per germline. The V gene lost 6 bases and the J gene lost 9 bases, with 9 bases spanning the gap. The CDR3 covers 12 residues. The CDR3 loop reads CASRLQGSPLHF. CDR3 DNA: TGTGCCAGCAGGCTACAGGGTTCACCCCTCCACTTT. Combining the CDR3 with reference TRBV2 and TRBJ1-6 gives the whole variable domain EPEVTQTPSHQVTQMGQEVILRCVPISNHLYFYWYRQILGQKVEFLVSFYNNEISEKSEIFDDQFSVERPDGSNFTLKIRSTKLEDSAMYFCASRLQGSPLHFGNGTRLTVT.

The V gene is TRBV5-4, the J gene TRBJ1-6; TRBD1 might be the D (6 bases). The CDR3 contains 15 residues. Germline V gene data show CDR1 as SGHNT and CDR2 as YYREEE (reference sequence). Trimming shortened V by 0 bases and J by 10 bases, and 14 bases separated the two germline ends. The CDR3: CASSLDRENGSPLHF. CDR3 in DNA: TGTGCCAGCAGCTTGGACAGGGAGAATGGATCACCCCTCCACTTT.